One and the same sample provided the 30 T cell receptor beta chains below, sequenced in a study of blood T cells in healthy people across ages. The use of a sample-barcoded 5' primer and a J-beta primer mix characterized a second PCR of roughly 7 to 11 cycles. MiXCR was run by TCRdb on the 5' RACE reads, yielding one entry per CDR3 protein. The table shows hundreds of thousands of distinct CDR3 sequences, with around 45% occurring only once. Specimen: blood. All receptors derive from an elderly man in good health.

The sample holds one count of this clonotype. The chain carries TRBV7-2 and TRBJ2-4, with TRBD2 matching 11 bases. The J call may be in error: the DNA end matches TRBJ2-7 better. From germline, CDR1 is SGHTA and CDR2 FQGNSA. This CDR3 has 15 residues. CDR3 sequence: CASSLVAGGPREQYF. Here the CDR3 DNA reads TGTGCCAGCAGCTTGGTAGCGGGAGGGCCCCGCGAGCAGTACTTC.

The CDR3: CASSSTGWDTQYF. CDR3 bases: TGTGCCAGCAGTTCCACTGGGTGGGATACGCAGTATTTT. The gene calls are TRBV28 and TRBJ2-3; no clear D gene. This CDR3 spans 13 amino acids. The germline CDR1 and CDR2 sequences are MDHEN and SYDVKM. Trimming removed 4 bases from V and 6 bases from J, with 11 bases in between.

In this sample, this clonotype turned up many times. The chain employs TRBV5-1 and TRBJ2-7, with a possible D match to TRBD2 (6 bases). The CDR3 is made up of 14 amino acids. Germline loops: CDR1 SGHRS, CDR2 YFSETQ. Deletions cut 1 base from V and 6 bases from J, with 14 bases between. CDR3 residues: CASSLSPGEAEQYF. The CDR3 DNA reads as TGCGCCAGCAGCTTGTCCCCGGGGGAGGCCGAGCAGTACTTC.

The chain employs TRBV15 and TRBJ2-3, with 10 bases that match TRBD2. The CDR3 runs 16 residues. Germline V gene data show CDR1 as LNHNV and CDR2 as YYDKDF (reference sequence). V was clipped by 4 bases and J by 6 bases; unmatched bases: 10. The CDR3 sequence: CATSTDTSGTRDTQYF. DNA for the CDR3: TGTGCCACCAGCACCGACACTAGCGGGACCAGGGATACGCAGTATTTT.

The table lists this clonotype with a few counts. The chain recombines TRBV25-1 with TRBJ2-5; D perhaps matches TRBD2 (7 bases). CDR1 is MGHDK, CDR2 SYGVNS, per germline. V lost 4 bases and J 1 base, leaving 13 bases between the germline ends. CDR3 length: 15 residues. CDR3 in DNA: TGTGCCAGCAGTGCATGGGGGGGGGCCCAAGAGACCCAGTACTTC. It codes for CASSAWGGAQETQYF.

This clonotype was counted a single time. This chain joins TRBV20-1 and TRBJ2-1, with 8 positions matching TRBD2. The length of the CDR3 is 15 residues. Germline lookup yields CDR1 DFQATT and CDR2 SNEGSKA (reference sequence). After removal of 6 bases from V and 7 bases from J, the junction contained 14 bases not matched to a gene. CDR3 residues: CSALNRASGSNEQFF. In DNA, the CDR3 is TGCAGTGCACTAAACCGGGCAAGCGGGAGTAATGAGCAGTTCTTC.

In this sample, this clonotype turned up a few times. This chain uses TRBV9 with TRBJ2-3; maybe TRBD2 (5 bases). The CDR3 spans 16 residues. Germline lookup yields CDR1 SGDLS and CDR2 YYNGEE. V was shortened by 0 bases and J by 2 bases, with 13 bases between the two germline ends. CDR3 coding DNA: TGTGCCAGCAGCGTAGAACTGGGAGAGATCACAGATACGCAGTATTTT. This codes for CASSVELGEITDTQYF.

DNA of the CDR3: TGTGCCAGCAGCTTAGTCACCGGCGATTTACTAGCGGGAGCTCGGGATACGCAGTATTTT. Its protein is CASSLVTGDLLAGARDTQYF. The chain combines TRBV7-9 with TRBJ2-3, with 11 bases fitting TRBD2. Germline values: CDR1 SEHNR, CDR2 FQNEAQ (reference sequence). CDR3 length equals 20 residues. The ends lost 1 base at V and 6 bases at J; junction bases unmatched: 18.

V gene TRBV3-1 combines with J gene TRBJ1-2; no reliable D call. The CDR3 is 14 amino acids. V lost 3 bases to trimming and J lost 6 bases, with 14 bases between them. In germline, CDR1 is LGHDT, CDR2 YNNKEL (reference sequence). In DNA, the CDR3 is TGTGCCAGCAGCCAGGCGGTTGAGGCAGATGGCTACACCTTC. As protein: CASSQAVEADGYTF.

In this sample, this clonotype turned up a few times. The chain is built from TRBV7-2 and TRBJ1-1, with D unresolved. The V end lost 1 base, the J end lost 3 bases, and 6 bases lay between the germline ends. The V gene's germline CDR1 is SGHTA and CDR2 FQGNSA. This CDR3 is built from 13 residues. CDR3 nucleotides: TGTGCCAGCAGCTTAGATACCTACACTGAAGCTTTCTTT. Translation: CASSLDTYTEAFF.

This clonotype was found many times. The chain combines TRBV11-2 with TRBJ2-3, with D hard to call. This CDR3 has 15 amino acids. V was pared by 3 bases and J by 1 base, with 11 bases between. Germline CDR1 is SGHAT and CDR2 is FQNNGV. CDR3 sequence (DNA): TGTGCCAGCAGCTTTCAAGGTCACGGCACAGATACGCAGTATTTT. It translates to CASSFQGHGTDTQYF.

This rearrangement joins TRBV4-3 to TRBJ2-3; TRBD2 aligns across 7 bases. Per the germline V gene, CDR1 is LGHNA and CDR2 is YSLEER. V was clipped by 1 base and J by 1 base; unmatched bases: 2. The CDR3 is made up of 15 amino acids. This CDR3 is CASSQGDYRTDTQYF. The CDR3 DNA follows: TGCGCCAGCAGCCAAGGGGACTATCGCACAGATACGCAGTATTTT.

This chain joins TRBV4-2 and TRBJ1-5; TRBD1 agrees at 8 bases. The V segment lost 3 bases and the J segment 5 bases; nucleotides outside the gene matches: 6. Looked up from germline, CDR1 is LGHNA and CDR2 is YNFKEQ. CDR3 length: 15 amino acids. CDR3 sequence (DNA): TGTGCCAGCAGCCACGGACAGGGTTCCGATCAGCCCCAGCATTTT. Translated: CASSHGQGSDQPQHF.

The J gene is TRBJ1-1, the V gene TRBV20-1, with D possibly being TRBD1 (6 bases). The ends were cut back, 4 bases at V and 2 bases at J, with 14 bases in the middle. CDR1 is DFQATT and CDR2 is SNEGSKA in the germline V gene (reference sequence). The CDR3 has 14 amino acids. CDR3: CSANSDRLNTEAFF. CDR3 in DNA: TGCAGTGCTAATTCGGACAGACTTAACACTGAAGCTTTCTTT.

There are a few counts of this clonotype. The genes are TRBV6-6 and TRBJ2-5; TRBD2 matches 8 bases. V was clipped by 2 bases and J by 1 base; unmatched bases: 3. Germline CDR1 is MNHNY and CDR2 is SVGAGI (reference sequence). This CDR3 region has 15 residues. CDR3 DNA sequence: TGTGCCAGCAGTTACCTCGGACTAGCCCAAGAGACCCAGTACTTC. It specifies CASSYLGLAQETQYF.

The CDR3 loop reads CASSGDRARSTEAFF. CDR3 sequence (DNA): TGTGCCAGCAGTGGGGACAGGGCAAGGAGCACTGAAGCTTTCTTT. The rearrangement joins TRBV28 to TRBJ1-1; 9 nucleotides match TRBD1. J lost 4 bases, V lost 5 bases, and 8 bases had no gene match. Germline V gene data show CDR1 as MDHEN and CDR2 as SYDVKM. The CDR3 runs 15 residues.

This clonotype was seen just once. The chain couples TRBV6-5 to TRBJ2-6; TRBD1 might be the D (5 bases). V dropped 8 bases and J dropped 7 bases, with 18 bases sitting between them. CDR1 is MNHEY and CDR2 is SVGAGI in the germline V gene. The CDR3 consists of 15 residues. The CDR3 loop is CASGKWEGVANVLTF. CDR3 bases: TGTGCCAGCGGCAAATGGGAAGGGGTAGCCAACGTCCTGACTTTC.

CDR3 nucleotides: TGTGCCAGCAGTTTATCTGAGCCTATGGGCGAGACCCAGTACTTC. Encoded protein: CASSLSEPMGETQYF. The chain joins TRBV27 to TRBJ2-5; D is uncertain. V was clipped by 0 bases and J by 5 bases, with 13 bases between them. Germline lookup yields CDR1 MNHEY and CDR2 SMNVEV (reference sequence). The CDR3 covers 15 residues.

This clonotype was counted once. CDR3 sequence (DNA): TGTGCCAGCAGCTTAGCGCGAGCGGGAGCGAATGAGCAGTTCTTC. It encodes CASSLARAGANEQFF. This sequence joins TRBV7-2 and TRBJ2-1; 8 bases are a match to TRBD2. With V trimmed by 0 bases and J by 7 bases, 5 bases remained unmatched. The germline CDR1 and CDR2 sequences are SGHTA and FQGNSA. CDR3 length equals 15 residues.

The V call is TRBV7-6, the J call TRBJ2-1; a weak D match, TRBD2 (6 bases). V lost 10 bases and J 4 bases, leaving 14 bases between the germline ends. The CDR3 is made up of 13 amino acids. Germline CDR1 and CDR2: SGHVS and FNYEAQ. CDR3: CAIGGLDYNEQFF. The DNA for the CDR3 is TGTGCCATCGGGGGACTGGATTACAATGAGCAGTTCTTC.

This clonotype has a handful of counts. The chain combines TRBV20-1 with TRBJ2-7; D may correspond to TRBD1 or TRBD2 (5 bases each). CDR3 length: 15 amino acids. Germline V CDR1 and CDR2: DFQATT, SNEGSKA (reference sequence). The ends were cut back, 6 bases at V and 0 bases at J, with 18 bases in the middle. The CDR3 is CSAYPAAGSSYEQYF. CDR3 nucleotides: TGCAGTGCCTATCCTGCGGCAGGGAGCTCCTACGAGCAGTACTTC.

The table lists this clonotype with a few counts. The chain joins TRBV28 to TRBJ1-1, with TRBD1 matching over 8 bases. Germline V lookup: CDR1 MDHEN, CDR2 SYDVKM. V lost 5 bases, J lost 4 bases, and 12 bases stayed unmatched. CDR3 length: 16 amino acids. The CDR3 is CASSGALRGHGTEAFF. CDR3 sequence (DNA): TGTGCCAGCAGTGGGGCCCTCAGGGGGCATGGCACTGAAGCTTTCTTT. The full variable domain, in which reference TRBV28 and TRBJ1-1 provide the parts outside the CDR3, is DVKVTQSSRYLVKRTGEKVFLECVQDMDHENMFWYRQDPGLGLRLIYFSYDVKMKEKGDIPEGYSVSREKKERFSLILESASTNQTSMYLCASSGALRGHGTEAFFGQGTRLTVV.

The genes are TRBV7-3 and TRBJ2-3; D is uncertain. The CDR3 has 13 amino acids. V was shortened by 4 bases and J by 0 bases, with 5 bases between the two germline ends. Germline CDR1 reads SGHTA; CDR2 reads FQGTGA. CDR3 sequence (DNA): TGTGCCAGCAGCTGTTCTAGCACAGATACGCAGTATTTT. It specifies CASSCSSTDTQYF.

The chain combines TRBV5-1 with TRBJ2-1; weak D call: TRBD2 (6 bases). Germline V gives CDR1 SGHRS, CDR2 YFSETQ. V gave up 5 bases and J gave up 7 bases, with 10 bases separating them. The CDR3 loop spans 12 amino acids. This chain's CDR3 is CASRGGLNEQFF. The DNA for the CDR3 is TGCGCCAGCAGGGGGGGTTTGAATGAGCAGTTCTTC.

The chain carries TRBV11-3 and TRBJ2-3; 10 nucleotides match TRBD2. The V gene end was trimmed by 5 bases and the J gene end by 2 bases; junction bases not matched to a gene: 4. The CDR3 length is 15 residues. In germline, CDR1 is SGHNT, CDR2 YENEEA. As DNA, the CDR3 is TGTGCCAGCAGCATTAGCGGGAGGAACACAGATACGCAGTATTTT. Protein: CASSISGRNTDTQYF.

With respect to this clonotype: A read error is likely, as this CDR3 ends without the conserved phenylalanine or tryptophan. This CDR3 is CASSPDSSYNEQFL. DNA for the CDR3: TGTGCCAGCAGCCCCGACAGTTCCTATAATGAGCAGTTCTTA. This sequence joins TRBV14 and TRBJ2-1, with a tentative D call TRBD1 (5 bases). Germline V lookup: CDR1 SGHDN, CDR2 FVKESK. The CDR3 runs to 14 residues.

This chain links TRBV25-1 with TRBJ1-3, with 9 bases identical to TRBD1. V shed 6 bases, J shed 0 bases, and the junction held 6 bases outside the gene matches. The germline CDR1 and CDR2 sequences are MGHDK and SYGVNS. The CDR3 runs to 16 residues. CDR3 nucleotide sequence: TGTGCCAGCAGCGAAGACAGGGGGTACTCTGGAAACACCATATATTTT. Amino acids: CASSEDRGYSGNTIYF.

This sequence joins TRBV30 and TRBJ2-5; TRBD2 aligns across 9 bases. Trimming cost V 2 bases and J 3 bases; bases outside gene matches: 19. CDR1 and CDR2 from the germline V gene are GTSNPN and SVGIG (reference sequence). The CDR3 covers 19 residues. The CDR3, as DNA: TGTGCCTGGAGTTCACCTTCCGCGGGAGGGCCAGTATTTGAAGAGACCCAGTACTTC. Its protein is CAWSSPSAGGPVFEETQYF.

This clonotype has more than one count but fewer than ten. The V call is TRBV5-4, the J call TRBJ2-1; TRBD2 agrees at 9 bases. J gave up 0 bases and V 2 bases, and 3 bases lay outside the gene matches. CDR3 length: 16 residues. The germline gives CDR1 SGHNT, CDR2 YYREEE (reference sequence). This chain's CDR3 is CASSFRTSASYNEQFF. CDR3 DNA: TGTGCCAGCAGCTTTCGGACTAGCGCCTCCTACAATGAGCAGTTCTTC.

This clonotype was observed a handful of times. The chain uses TRBV7-2 and TRBJ2-7, with D possibly TRBD2 on 6 matching bases. V dropped 2 bases and J dropped 5 bases, with 16 bases sitting between them. Germline V gene sequence: CDR1 SGHTA, CDR2 FQGNSA. CDR3 length equals 15 residues. CDR3 protein: CASSLLREEYHEQYF. The CDR3 DNA is TGTGCCAGCAGCTTACTGCGGGAAGAGTACCACGAGCAGTACTTC.